The rows below give T cell receptor beta chains drawn from one sample of a study of CD8+CD57+ T cells in acquired aplastic anemia. TCRdb reprocessed the reads via MiXCR and lists one record per CDR3 protein. The sample includes about 120,000 distinct CDR3 sequences, less than 50% of them seen just once. Sequencing used sorted CD4+, CD8+, or CD8+CD57+ T cells (not recorded which) from PBMCs. Every receptor here comes from a human donor with aplastic anemia. The CDR3 runs from the conserved cysteine through the conserved F or W. Fields, in order: J gene, V gene, CDR3 protein.

>TRBJ2-3|TRBV12-5
CASGLVLGQSGNTQYF
>TRBJ2-1|TRBV20-1
CSAGRRSSGGIHEQFF
>TRBJ2-1|TRBV11-3
CASSLHYNEQFF
>TRBJ1-2|TRBV28
CASSFLPDTEGYTF
>TRBJ2-6|TRBV29-1
CSASGGAGTGANVLTF
>TRBJ1-3|TRBV20-1
CSAKGYGNTIYF
>TRBJ2-1|TRBV12-3/TRBV12-4
CASSVDRGVGSSYNEQFF
>TRBJ2-7|TRBV2
CASSLSGRAIDEQYF
>TRBJ1-4|TRBV19
CASSLGQGVEKLFF
>TRBJ1-3|TRBV4-3
CASSQDLGSGNTIYF
>TRBJ2-7|TRBV20-1
CSARDRGRTYEQYF
>TRBJ1-1|TRBV28
CASSIRGHGTEAFF
>TRBJ2-1|TRBV19
CASNWFLAGYNEQFF
>TRBJ2-7|TRBV29-1
CSVRSGTYEQYF
>TRBJ1-2|TRBV5-6
CASSLANYGYTF
>TRBJ1-3|TRBV11-2
CASSLTGLSVDTIYF
>TRBJ1-3|TRBV5-6
CASSLDYSGNAIYF
>TRBJ2-3|TRBV10-2
CATFASGRTDTQYF
>TRBJ2-7|TRBV5-1
CASSLRTGLYEQYF
>TRBJ2-5|TRBV3-1
CASSLLAGTQETQYF
>TRBJ2-1|TRBV4-2
CASSLPGQLNNEQFF
>TRBJ2-7|TRBV7-2
CASSPRDRVSYEQYF
>TRBJ1-4|TRBV2
CASSPDRDFDLATNEKLFF
>TRBJ1-3|TRBV30
CAWEQGMTGNTIYF
>TRBJ2-1|TRBV12-3/TRBV12-4
CASRSGGGYNEQFF
>TRBJ1-2|TRBV27
CASTTPPYGYTF
>TRBJ1-2|TRBV5-1
CASSGGTGNGYTF
>TRBJ1-6|TRBV4-2
CASSPDRSSYNSPLHF